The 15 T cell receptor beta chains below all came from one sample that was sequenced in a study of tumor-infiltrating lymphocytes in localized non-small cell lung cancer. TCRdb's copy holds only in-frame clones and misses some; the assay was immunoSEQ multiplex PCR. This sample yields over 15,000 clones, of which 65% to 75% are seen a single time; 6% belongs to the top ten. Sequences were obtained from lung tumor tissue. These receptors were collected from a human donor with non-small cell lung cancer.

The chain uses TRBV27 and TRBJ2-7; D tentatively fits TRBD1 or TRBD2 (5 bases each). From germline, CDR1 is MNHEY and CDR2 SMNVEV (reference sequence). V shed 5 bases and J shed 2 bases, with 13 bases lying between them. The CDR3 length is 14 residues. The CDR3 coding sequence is TGTGCCAGCAGTCCCGGGACGGTCGCCTACGAGCAGTACTTC. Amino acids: CASSPGTVAYEQYF.

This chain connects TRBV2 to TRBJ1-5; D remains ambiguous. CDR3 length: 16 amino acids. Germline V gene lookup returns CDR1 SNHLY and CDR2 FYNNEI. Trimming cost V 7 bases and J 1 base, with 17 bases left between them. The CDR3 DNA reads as TGTGCCAGCACTTTAGAGGTTCAGATAAGCAATCAGCCCCAGCATTTT. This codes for CASTLEVQISNQPQHF. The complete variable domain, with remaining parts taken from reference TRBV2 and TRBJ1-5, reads EPEVTQTPSHQVTQMGQEVILRCVPISNHLYFYWYRQILGQKVEFLVSFYNNEISEKSEIFDDQFSVERPDGSNFTLKIRSTKLEDSAMYFCASTLEVQISNQPQHFGDGTRLSIL.

The DNA of the CDR3 is TGTGCCAGCAGCTTAGGTGGCAGGGGATATGGCTACACCTTC. Translated, it gives CASSLGGRGYGYTF. The J gene is TRBJ1-2, the V gene TRBV7-8; D is perhaps TRBD1 (6 bases). From germline, CDR1 is SGHVS and CDR2 FQNEAQ. The CDR3 totals 14 residues. With 1 base removed from V and 5 bases from J, the gap between germline ends came to 11 bases.

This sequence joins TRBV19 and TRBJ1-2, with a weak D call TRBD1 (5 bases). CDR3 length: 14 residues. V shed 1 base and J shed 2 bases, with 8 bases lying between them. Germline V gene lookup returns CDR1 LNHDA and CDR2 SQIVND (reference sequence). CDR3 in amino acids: CASSIGDRNYGYTF. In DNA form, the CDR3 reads TGTGCCAGTAGTATAGGAGACAGAAACTATGGCTACACCTTC.

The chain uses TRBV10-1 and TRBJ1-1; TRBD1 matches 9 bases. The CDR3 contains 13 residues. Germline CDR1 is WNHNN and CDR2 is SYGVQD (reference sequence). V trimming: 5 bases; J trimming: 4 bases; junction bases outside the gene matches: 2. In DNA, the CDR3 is TGCGCCAGCAGTTTGACAGGGGGCACTGAAGCTTTCTTT. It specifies CASSLTGGTEAFF.

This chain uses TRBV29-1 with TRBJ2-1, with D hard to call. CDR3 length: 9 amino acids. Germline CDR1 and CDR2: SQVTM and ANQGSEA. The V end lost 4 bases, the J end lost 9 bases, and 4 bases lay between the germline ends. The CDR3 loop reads CSVGLEQFF. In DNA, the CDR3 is TGCAGCGTTGGTCTTGAGCAGTTCTTC.

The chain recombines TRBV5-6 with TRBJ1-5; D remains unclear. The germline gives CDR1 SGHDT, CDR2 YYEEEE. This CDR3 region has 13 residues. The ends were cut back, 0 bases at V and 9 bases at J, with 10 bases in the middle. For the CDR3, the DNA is TGTGCCAGCAGCTTGGAAGGGAACGGGCCCCAGCATTTT. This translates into CASSLEGNGPQHF.

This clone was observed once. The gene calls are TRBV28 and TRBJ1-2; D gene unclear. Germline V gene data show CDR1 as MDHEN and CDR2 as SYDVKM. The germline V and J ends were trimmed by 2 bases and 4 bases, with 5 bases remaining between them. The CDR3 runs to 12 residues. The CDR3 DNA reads TGTGCCAGCAGTTTAATGTCCTATGGCTACACCTTC. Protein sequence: CASSLMSYGYTF.

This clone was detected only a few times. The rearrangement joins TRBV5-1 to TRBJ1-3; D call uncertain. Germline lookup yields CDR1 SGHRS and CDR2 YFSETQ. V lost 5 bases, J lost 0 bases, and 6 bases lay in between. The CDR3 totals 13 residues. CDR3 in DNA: TGCGCCAGCAGTCTGCACTCTGGAAACACCATATATTTT. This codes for CASSLHSGNTIYF.

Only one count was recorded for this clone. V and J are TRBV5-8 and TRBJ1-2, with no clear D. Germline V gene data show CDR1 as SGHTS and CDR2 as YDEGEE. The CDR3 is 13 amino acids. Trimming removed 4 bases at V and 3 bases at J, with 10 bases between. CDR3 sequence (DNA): TGTGCCAGCAGCCGAAATTACGACTATGGCTACACCTTC. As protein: CASSRNYDYGYTF.

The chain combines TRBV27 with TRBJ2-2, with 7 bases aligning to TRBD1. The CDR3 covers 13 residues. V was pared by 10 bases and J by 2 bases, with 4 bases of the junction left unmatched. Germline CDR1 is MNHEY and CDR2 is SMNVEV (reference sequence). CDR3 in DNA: TGTGCCATCGGGACAGCCAACACCGGGGAGCTGTTTTTT. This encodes CAIGTANTGELFF.

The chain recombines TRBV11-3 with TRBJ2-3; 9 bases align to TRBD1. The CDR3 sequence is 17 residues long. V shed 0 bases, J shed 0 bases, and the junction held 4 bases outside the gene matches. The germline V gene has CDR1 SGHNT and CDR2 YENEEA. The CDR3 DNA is TGTGCCAGCAGCTTAGACGGGACAGGGACTAGCACAGATACGCAGTATTTT. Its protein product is CASSLDGTGTSTDTQYF.

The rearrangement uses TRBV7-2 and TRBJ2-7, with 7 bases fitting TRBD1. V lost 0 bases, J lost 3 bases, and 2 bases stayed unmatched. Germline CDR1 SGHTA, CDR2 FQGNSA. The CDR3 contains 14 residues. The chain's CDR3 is CASSLATGSYEQYF. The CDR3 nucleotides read TGTGCCAGCAGCTTAGCGACAGGGAGCTACGAGCAGTACTTC.

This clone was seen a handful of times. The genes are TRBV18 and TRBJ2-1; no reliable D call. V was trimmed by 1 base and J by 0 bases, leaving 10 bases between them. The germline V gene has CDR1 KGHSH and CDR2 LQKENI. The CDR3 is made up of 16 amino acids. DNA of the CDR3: TGTGCCAGCTCACCACGGTGGAGTAACTCCTACAATGAGCAGTTCTTC. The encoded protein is CASSPRWSNSYNEQFF.

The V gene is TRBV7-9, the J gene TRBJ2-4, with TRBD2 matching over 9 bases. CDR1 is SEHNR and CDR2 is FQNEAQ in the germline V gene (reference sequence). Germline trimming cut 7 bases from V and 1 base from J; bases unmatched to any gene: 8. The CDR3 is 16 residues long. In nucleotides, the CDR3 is TGTGCCAGCACCCTAGCGGGAAGTGGTGCCAAAAACATTCAGTACTTC. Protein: CASTLAGSGAKNIQYF.